The source of this TCR beta chain is a study of T-cell reconstitution after alpha-beta-depleted transplantation in children. The CDR3 runs to 15 residues. CDR1 SEHNR and CDR2 FQNEAQ come from the germline V gene (reference sequence). V lost 5 bases to trimming and J lost 6 bases; unmatched junction nucleotides: 8. Using unique molecular identifiers, the investigators prepared the TCRbeta library. TCRdb fed the PCR reads into MiXCR, producing one record per CDR3 protein. The sample includes about 470,000 distinct CDR3 sequences, 43% of them seen just once. This TCR was sampled from a girl aged 2 to 9 with aplastic anemia, due to receive a stem cell transplant. The starting material was PBMCs, obtained before TCRalphabeta/CD19-depleted stem cell transplant. This chain links TRBV7-9 with TRBJ2-2; 8 nucleotides line up with TRBD1. The CDR3 region has the DNA TGTGCCAGCAGCCCCAGGGGGCTGGGGGCCGGGGAGCTGTTTTTT. The encoded protein is CASSPRGLGAGELFF.